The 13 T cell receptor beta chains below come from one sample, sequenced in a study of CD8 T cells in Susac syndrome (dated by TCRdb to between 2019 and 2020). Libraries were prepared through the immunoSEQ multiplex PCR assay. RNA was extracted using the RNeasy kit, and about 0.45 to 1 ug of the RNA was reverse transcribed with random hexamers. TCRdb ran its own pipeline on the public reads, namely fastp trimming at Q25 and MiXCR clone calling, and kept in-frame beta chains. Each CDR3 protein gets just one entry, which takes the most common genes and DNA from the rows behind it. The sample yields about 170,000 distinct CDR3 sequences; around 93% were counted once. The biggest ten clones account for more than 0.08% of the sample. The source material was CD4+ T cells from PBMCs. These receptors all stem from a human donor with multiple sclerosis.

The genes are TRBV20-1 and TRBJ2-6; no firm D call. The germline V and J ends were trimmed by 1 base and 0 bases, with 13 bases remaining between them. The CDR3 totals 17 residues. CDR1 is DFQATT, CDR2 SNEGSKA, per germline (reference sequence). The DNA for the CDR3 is TGCAGTGCTAGAGGAGGCAGCGTACACTCTGGGGCCAACGTCCTGACTTTC. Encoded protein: CSARGGSVHSGANVLTF.

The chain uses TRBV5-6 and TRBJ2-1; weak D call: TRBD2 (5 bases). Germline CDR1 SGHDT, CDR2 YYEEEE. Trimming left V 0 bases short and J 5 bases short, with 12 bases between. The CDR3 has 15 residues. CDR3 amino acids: CASSLVSVRDNEQFF. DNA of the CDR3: TGTGCCAGCAGCTTGGTGAGTGTGCGGGACAATGAGCAGTTCTTC.

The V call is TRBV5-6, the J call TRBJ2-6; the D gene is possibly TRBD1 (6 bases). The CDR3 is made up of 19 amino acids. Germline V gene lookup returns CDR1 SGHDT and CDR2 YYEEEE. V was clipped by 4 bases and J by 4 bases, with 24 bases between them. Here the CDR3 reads CASSQTRGGFRTGANVLTF. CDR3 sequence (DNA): TGTGCCAGCAGCCAAACCAGGGGTGGATTTCGGACAGGGGCCAACGTCCTGACTTTC.

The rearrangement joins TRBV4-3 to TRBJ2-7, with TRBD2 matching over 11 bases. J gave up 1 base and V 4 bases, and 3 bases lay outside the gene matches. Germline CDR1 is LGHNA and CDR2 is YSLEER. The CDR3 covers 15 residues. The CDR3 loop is CASSPASGGSYEQYF. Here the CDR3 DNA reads TGCGCCAGCAGCCCCGCTAGCGGGGGGTCCTACGAGCAGTACTTC.

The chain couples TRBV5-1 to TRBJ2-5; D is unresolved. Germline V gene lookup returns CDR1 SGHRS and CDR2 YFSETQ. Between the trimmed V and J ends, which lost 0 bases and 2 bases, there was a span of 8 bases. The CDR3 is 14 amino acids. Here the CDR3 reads CASSLEGKQETQYF. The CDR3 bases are TGCGCCAGCAGCTTGGAAGGGAAGCAAGAGACCCAGTACTTC.

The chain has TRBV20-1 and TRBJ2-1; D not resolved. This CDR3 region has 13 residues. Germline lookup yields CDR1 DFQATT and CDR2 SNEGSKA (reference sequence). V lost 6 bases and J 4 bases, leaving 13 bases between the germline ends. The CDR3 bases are TGCAGTGCCCCCGCGGACCTTTACAATGAGCAGTTCTTC. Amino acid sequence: CSAPADLYNEQFF.

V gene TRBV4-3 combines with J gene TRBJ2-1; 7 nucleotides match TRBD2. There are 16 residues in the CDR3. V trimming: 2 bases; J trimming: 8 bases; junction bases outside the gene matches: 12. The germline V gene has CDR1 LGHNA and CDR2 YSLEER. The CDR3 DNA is TGCGCCAGCAGCCAAACACGGGCGGGAGCCCGGGATGAGCAGTTCTTC. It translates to CASSQTRAGARDEQFF.

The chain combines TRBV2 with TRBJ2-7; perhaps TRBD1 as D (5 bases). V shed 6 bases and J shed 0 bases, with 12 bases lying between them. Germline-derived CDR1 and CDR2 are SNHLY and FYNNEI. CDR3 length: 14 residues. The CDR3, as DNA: TGTGCCAGCAGGGTAGGACACCTCTCCTACGAGCAGTACTTC. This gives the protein CASRVGHLSYEQYF.

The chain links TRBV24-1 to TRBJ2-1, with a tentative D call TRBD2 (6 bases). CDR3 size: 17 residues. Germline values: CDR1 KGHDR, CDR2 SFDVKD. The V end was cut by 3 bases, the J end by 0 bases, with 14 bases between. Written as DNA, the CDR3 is TGTGCCACCAGTGATGAGGGCGGGATAGGCTCCTACAATGAGCAGTTCTTC. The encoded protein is CATSDEGGIGSYNEQFF.

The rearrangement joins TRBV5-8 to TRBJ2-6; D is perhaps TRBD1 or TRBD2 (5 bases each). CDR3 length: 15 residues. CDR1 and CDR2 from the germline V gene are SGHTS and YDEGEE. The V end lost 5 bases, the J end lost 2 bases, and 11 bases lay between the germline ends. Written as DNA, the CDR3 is TGTGCCAGCAGTAGAGGGGTGGCTGGGGCCAACGTCCTGACTTTC. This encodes CASSRGVAGANVLTF.

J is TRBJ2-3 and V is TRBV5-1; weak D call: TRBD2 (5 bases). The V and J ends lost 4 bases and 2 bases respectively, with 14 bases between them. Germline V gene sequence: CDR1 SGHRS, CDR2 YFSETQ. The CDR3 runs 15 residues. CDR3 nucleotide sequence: TGCGCCAGCAGCCCCTTAGCGACTTACACAGATACGCAGTATTTT. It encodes CASSPLATYTDTQYF.

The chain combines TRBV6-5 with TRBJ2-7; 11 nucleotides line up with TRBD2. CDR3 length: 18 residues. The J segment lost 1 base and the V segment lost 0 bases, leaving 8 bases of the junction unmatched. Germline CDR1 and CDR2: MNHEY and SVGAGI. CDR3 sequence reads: CASSYSSPTSGSSYEQYF. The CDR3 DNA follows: TGTGCCAGCAGTTACTCTTCCCCCACTAGCGGGAGTTCCTACGAGCAGTACTTC.

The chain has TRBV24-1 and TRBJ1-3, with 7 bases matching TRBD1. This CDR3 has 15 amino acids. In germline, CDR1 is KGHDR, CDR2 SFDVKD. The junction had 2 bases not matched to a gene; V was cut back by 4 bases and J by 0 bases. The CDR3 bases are TGTGCCACCAGTGACGGACAGGTCTCTGGAAACACCATATATTTT. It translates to CATSDGQVSGNTIYF.